The 12 T cell receptor beta chains below were found in one sample sequenced in a study of T cell responses to AZD1222 COVID-19 vaccine. Sequenced by immunoSEQ multiplex PCR; TCRdb stores in-frame clones only, minus some. The data show 150,000 to 200,000 clones, more than 70% seen once. Source: peripheral blood, taken 28 days after the second AZD1222 dose. The receptors here all came from an adult who received the AZD1222 COVID-19 vaccine.

The chain combines TRBV10-1 with TRBJ2-1; weak D call: TRBD2 (5 bases). The germline CDR1 and CDR2 sequences are WNHNN and SYGVQD (reference sequence). Between the trimmed V and J ends, which lost 6 bases and 6 bases, there was a span of 30 bases. This CDR3 region has 19 residues. The CDR3 protein is CASRDEKEVGVKNSNEQFF. The CDR3 region has the DNA TGCGCCAGCAGAGATGAGAAGGAGGTGGGAGTTAAGAACTCCAATGAGCAGTTCTTC.

The rearrangement joins TRBV6-5 to TRBJ2-5; D is undetermined. V lost 6 bases and J 0 bases, leaving 11 bases between the germline ends. This CDR3 is 14 amino acids long. In germline, CDR1 is MNHEY, CDR2 SVGAGI. CDR3 residues: CASSLKAYQETQYF. The CDR3 DNA reads as TGTGCCAGCAGCCTCAAAGCGTACCAAGAGACCCAGTACTTC.

The table lists this clone with a count of one. This chain uses TRBV7-2 with TRBJ2-3; D is perhaps TRBD2 (6 bases). Trimming took off 1 base at V and 5 bases at J, with 10 bases between the two ends. Per germline, CDR1 SGHTA and CDR2 FQGNSA. CDR3 length: 14 residues. The DNA of the CDR3 is TGTGCCAGCAGCTTAGGAGCGGGTAGAGATACGCAGTATTTT. It specifies CASSLGAGRDTQYF.

The V gene is TRBV27, the J gene TRBJ2-3, with TRBD2 as a possible D gene (6 bases). Trimming left V 6 bases short and J 1 base short, with 11 bases between. Germline V gives CDR1 MNHEY, CDR2 SMNVEV (reference sequence). The CDR3 contains 14 residues. The CDR3 nucleotides are TGTGCCAGCAGGTTGCGGGACGGCACAGATACGCAGTATTTT. This sequence encodes CASRLRDGTDTQYF.

DNA for the CDR3: TGTGCCAGCAGCCAAGCCTCTACGGGAAACATTCAGTACTTC. Amino acids: CASSQASTGNIQYF. The rearrangement joins TRBV9 to TRBJ2-4, with D unresolved. The CDR3 contains 14 residues. Germline assignment: CDR1 SGDLS and CDR2 YYNGEE. Between the trimmed V and J ends, which lost 4 bases and 6 bases, there was a span of 14 bases. The complete variable domain, with remaining parts taken from reference TRBV9 and TRBJ2-4, reads DSGVTQTPKHLITATGQRVTLRCSPRSGDLSVYWYQQSLDQGLQFLIQYYNGEERAKGNILERFSAQQFPDLHSELNLSSLELGDSALYFCASSQASTGNIQYFGAGTRLSVL.

This clone has just one count. V gene TRBV19 combines with J gene TRBJ1-5; D gene uncertain. The CDR3 contains 14 residues. V was shortened by 6 bases and J by 2 bases, with 11 bases between the two germline ends. Germline lookup yields CDR1 LNHDA and CDR2 SQIVND (reference sequence). The DNA for the CDR3 is TGTGCCAGTAGGATTATGCGTGGCAATCAGCCCCAGCATTTT. Translation: CASRIMRGNQPQHF.

The chain combines TRBV28 with TRBJ2-7; D perhaps matches TRBD2 (6 bases). Trimming cost V 6 bases and J 0 bases, with 18 bases left between them. The V gene's germline CDR1 is MDHEN and CDR2 SYDVKM. This CDR3 has 16 residues. The CDR3 here is CASRYAGTLSSYEQYF. The CDR3 DNA sequence: TGTGCCAGCAGATATGCCGGGACTCTGAGCTCCTACGAGCAGTACTTC.

The V call is TRBV7-2, the J call TRBJ2-7, with D tentatively TRBD1 or TRBD2 (5 bases each). Deletions cut 4 bases from V and 2 bases from J, with 15 bases between. The CDR3 is 15 amino acids. Germline assignment: CDR1 SGHTA and CDR2 FQGNSA. The CDR3 nucleotides read TGTGCCAGCAGCTGGGACCTCTCGCGGGCCTACGAGCAGTACTTC. Translating it yields CASSWDLSRAYEQYF.

This chain uses TRBV5-4 with TRBJ2-1, with 7 bases lining up with TRBD2. The CDR3 spans 17 residues. Losses at the gene ends were 4 bases for V and 0 bases for J; bases not matched to a gene: 10. Germline loops: CDR1 SGHNT, CDR2 YYREEE (reference sequence). CDR3 in amino acids: CASSPAGRGSSYNEQFF. As DNA, the CDR3 is TGTGCCAGCAGCCCAGCAGGTCGCGGGAGCTCCTACAATGAGCAGTTCTTC.

The rearrangement links TRBV28 to TRBJ2-7, with unresolved D. Per germline, CDR1 MDHEN and CDR2 SYDVKM. The CDR3 consists of 13 residues. V was clipped by 3 bases and J by 12 bases, with 18 bases between them. In nucleotides, the CDR3 is TGTGCCAGCAGTTTGGGTAACCCCCTTCGGCTGTACTTC. This sequence encodes CASSLGNPLRLYF.

The CDR3 sequence: CASSARQDLNTEAFF. DNA for the CDR3: TGTGCCAGCAGTGCAAGACAGGACTTGAACACTGAAGCTTTCTTT. The V and J genes are TRBV2 and TRBJ1-1; perhaps TRBD1 as D (6 bases). The V end lost 4 bases, the J end lost 0 bases, and 12 bases lay between the germline ends. Germline V gene lookup returns CDR1 SNHLY and CDR2 FYNNEI. This CDR3 has 15 residues.

This chain connects TRBV7-2 to TRBJ2-7; perhaps TRBD2 as D (5 bases). The CDR3 is 13 amino acids. Germline CDR1 SGHTA, CDR2 FQGNSA. V was clipped by 8 bases and J by 6 bases, with 17 bases between them. In DNA form, the CDR3 reads TGTGCCAGCTCCATGTGGGGAGCAAGCGAGCAGTACTTC. Translation gives CASSMWGASEQYF.